This is a list of T cell receptor beta chains from one sample in a study of cytomegalovirus exposure and HLA in healthy donors. Sequencing used immunoSEQ multiplex PCR; TCRdb keeps in-frame clones, though not all of them. In total, the table holds approximately 100,000 clones. Sequenced input: PBMCs. Receptors were obtained from a man in his fifties or sixties in good health and CMV-seropositive. Each CDR3 is given with its conserved first and last residue.

v_call,j_call,cdr3_aa
TRBV7-3,TRBJ2-3,CASSLVKGADTQYF
TRBV30,TRBJ2-3,CAWKDDDGLAGVLDTQYF
TRBV7-6,TRBJ2-2,CASSLEAGSGELFF
TRBV15,TRBJ2-4,CATSGGSDIQYF
TRBV2,TRBJ1-3,CASSEDATGAGNTIYF
TRBV27,TRBJ2-1,CASSLSSYNEQFF
TRBV6-5,TRBJ1-1,CASSYDSPNTEAFF
TRBV7-9,TRBJ2-7,CASSPSLASYEQYF
TRBV5-8,TRBJ2-3,CASSARTGGTDTQYF
TRBV9,TRBJ2-1,CASSVVGSNPYNEQFF
TRBV28,TRBJ2-1,CASSLSVGGWDEQFF
TRBV10-2,TRBJ2-7,CASSGTSGSYEQYF
TRBV2,TRBJ2-3,CASKQGATDTQYF
TRBV5-6,TRBJ1-1,CASSFQGEAFF
TRBV6-5,TRBJ1-2,CASTQGGFWGYTF
TRBV5-8,TRBJ2-3,CASSREGRTDTQYF